A single sample gave rise to the 22 T cell receptor beta chains below, sequenced in a study of CD8 T cells in ankylosing spondylitis. Points from the study as a whole: Among TCR beta sequences, a motif of several highly homologous variants appeared characteristic of ankylosing spondylitis blood.

MiXCR, applied by TCRdb to the 5' RACE reads, yields one record per CDR3 protein. The table shows about 220,000 distinct CDR3 sequences, with about 7.3% occurring only once. Their antigens are not known. The sequenced sample consisted of blood, either unsorted or a sorted T cell fraction (not recorded which). These receptors were collected from a male donor with ankylosing spondylitis.

This clonotype was recorded a few times. V usage is TRBV5-6 and J usage is TRBJ2-5, with D unclear. The germline gives CDR1 SGHDT, CDR2 YYEEEE. Trimming took off 0 bases at V and 4 bases at J, with 13 bases between the two ends. The CDR3 consists of 15 residues. CDR3 amino acids: CASSLAGGTRETQYF. The DNA of the CDR3 is TGTGCCAGCAGCTTGGCCGGTGGAACCCGAGAGACCCAGTACTTC.

The sample holds many counts of this clonotype. The chain combines TRBV15 with TRBJ2-5; 7 bases line up with TRBD2. Trimming removed 1 base from V and 6 bases from J; junction bases left unmatched: 2. Germline CDR1 and CDR2: LNHNV and YYDKDF (reference sequence). This CDR3 comprises 13 residues. CDR3 loop: CATSRAGRQTQYF. CDR3 DNA: TGTGCCACCAGCAGAGCCGGGAGGCAGACCCAGTACTTC.

This clonotype was counted ten times or more. This chain links TRBV7-2 with TRBJ1-1; tentative D call: TRBD1 (6 bases). Trimming took 5 bases from V and 3 from J, leaving 13 bases between them. Germline V gene data show CDR1 as SGHTA and CDR2 as FQGNSA. The CDR3 is made up of 14 amino acids. This CDR3 reads CASSEGQIYTEAFF. The CDR3 bases are TGTGCCAGCAGCGAAGGACAGATTTACACTGAAGCTTTCTTT.

This clonotype was picked up many times. This chain links TRBV29-1 with TRBJ1-1; D is unclear. Between the trimmed V and J ends, which lost 6 bases and 5 bases, there was a span of 10 bases. Germline CDR1 reads SQVTM; CDR2 reads ANQGSEA. This CDR3 comprises 11 residues. Here the CDR3 reads CSVGDGTEAFF. The CDR3 DNA sequence: TGCAGCGTCGGCGACGGGACTGAAGCTTTCTTT.

This clonotype was seen at least ten times. This sequence joins TRBV7-2 and TRBJ1-2, with TRBD1 matching 8 bases. From germline, CDR1 is SGHTA and CDR2 FQGNSA. The CDR3 length is 14 residues. Trimming took 4 bases from V and 8 from J; bases not matched to a gene: 9. The CDR3, as DNA: TGTGCCAGCAGCTCCGACAGGGGCCCTAGGGGCTACACCTTC. Protein product: CASSSDRGPRGYTF.

This sequence joins TRBV5-1 and TRBJ1-1; 8 nucleotides agree with TRBD1. Germline V gene sequence: CDR1 SGHRS, CDR2 YFSETQ. Germline trimming cut 4 bases from V and 0 bases from J; bases unmatched to any gene: 5. There are 15 residues in the CDR3. The CDR3 DNA reads as TGCGCCAGCAGCGTGGACAGGGCAATGAACACTGAAGCTTTCTTT. This encodes CASSVDRAMNTEAFF.

This clonotype showed up many times. The chain is built from TRBV20-1 and TRBJ1-4, with a possible D match to TRBD1 (6 bases). The V end lost 3 bases, the J end lost 5 bases, and 10 bases lay between the germline ends. Germline CDR1 DFQATT, CDR2 SNEGSKA (reference sequence). This CDR3 has 13 amino acids. CDR3: CSARGHLNEKLFF. CDR3 coding DNA: TGCAGTGCTAGGGGACACCTGAATGAAAAACTGTTTTTT.

There are many counts of this clonotype. This chain connects TRBV29-1 to TRBJ2-1; D could derive from TRBD1 or TRBD2 (5 bases each). The CDR3 length is 12 residues. V was shortened by 4 bases and J by 7 bases, with 11 bases between the two germline ends. Germline V gives CDR1 SQVTM, CDR2 ANQGSEA. DNA for the CDR3: TGCAGCGTTGGGGATTGGGGGAATGAGCAGTTCTTC. Its translation is CSVGDWGNEQFF.

Note on this clonotype: This may be a read error: a much more frequent sequence differs by one nucleotide. The chain has TRBV5-6 and TRBJ2-1, with 7 bases identical to TRBD2. Germline trimming cut 2 bases from V and 9 bases from J; bases unmatched to any gene: 8. Germline V CDR1 and CDR2: SGHDT, YYEEEE. The CDR3 runs 14 residues. CDR3: CASSFSLGTTEQFF. The CDR3, as DNA: TGTGCCAGCAGCTTCAGCTTGGGGACTACTGAGCAGTTCTTC.

In its sample, this clonotype was seen many times. J is TRBJ1-1 and V is TRBV7-9, with a weak D call TRBD1 (6 bases). V was pared by 1 base and J by 1 base, with 16 bases between. The CDR3 consists of 17 residues. Germline V gene data show CDR1 as SEHNR and CDR2 as FQNEAQ (reference sequence). This CDR3 is CASSLVLAGVQNTEAFF. The CDR3 bases are TGTGCCAGCAGCTTAGTATTGGCAGGGGTACAGAACACTGAAGCTTTCTTT.

The chain links TRBV25-1 to TRBJ2-4; D not certain. The CDR3 is 14 residues long. Looked up from germline, CDR1 is MGHDK and CDR2 is SYGVNS. Trimming took 2 bases from V and 6 from J, leaving 11 bases between them. The CDR3 protein is CASSEDQLRNIQYF. For the CDR3, the DNA is TGTGCCAGCAGTGAAGACCAGCTTAGAAACATTCAGTACTTC.

With respect to this clonotype: A read error may explain this, as a much larger clone is one base away. The V and J genes are TRBV10-1 and TRBJ1-1; D is unresolved. The V end lost 8 bases, the J end lost 8 bases, and 12 bases lay between the germline ends. The CDR3 totals 11 residues. CDR1 WNHNN and CDR2 SYGVQD come from the germline V gene (reference sequence). The CDR3 DNA is TGCGCCAGCTCTTCGGTCAGGGAAGCTTTCTTT. Protein product: CASSSVREAFF.

This clonotype was found many times. V usage is TRBV2 and J usage is TRBJ2-2; 7 bases are shared with TRBD1. V was clipped by 7 bases and J by 0 bases; unmatched bases: 5. Germline V CDR1 and CDR2: SNHLY, FYNNEI. This CDR3 spans 15 amino acids. CDR3 DNA sequence: TGTGCCAGCACTGGGGACAGCTCGAACACCGGGGAGCTGTTTTTT. Its translation is CASTGDSSNTGELFF.

This clonotype was seen many times. The chain recombines TRBV12-3 or TRBV12-4 with TRBJ2-7; D tentatively fits TRBD1 or TRBD2 (5 bases each). This CDR3 is built from 14 residues. V was pared by 3 bases and J by 7 bases, with 16 bases between. The CDR3 reads CASSFAGRDGEQYF. In DNA, the CDR3 is TGTGCCAGCAGTTTCGCAGGCCGGGACGGGGAGCAGTACTTC.

The table lists this clonotype with a few counts. The gene calls are TRBV29-1 and TRBJ2-7, with D possibly being TRBD2 (8 bases). Germline values: CDR1 SQVTM, CDR2 ANQGSEA. The V gene lost 6 bases and the J gene lost 3 bases, with 21 bases spanning the gap. This CDR3 contains 15 residues. The DNA for the CDR3 is TGCAGCGTAACAGCGGGAGTTAGGGGGCACTACGAGCAGTACTTC. Translation gives CSVTAGVRGHYEQYF.

At least ten counts were recorded for this clonotype. This chain joins TRBV6-1 and TRBJ1-1, with 8 positions matching TRBD1. This CDR3 contains 14 residues. After removal of 4 bases from V and 1 base from J, the junction contained 2 bases not matched to a gene. Germline lookup yields CDR1 MNHNS and CDR2 SASEGT. The CDR3 is CASSGGQENTEAFF. CDR3 nucleotide sequence: TGTGCCAGCAGTGGGGGACAGGAGAACACTGAAGCTTTCTTT.

This clonotype was observed at least ten times. The chain is built from TRBV12-3 or TRBV12-4 and TRBJ2-3; 9 positions match TRBD2. Trimming at V came to 4 bases and at J to 4 bases, leaving 12 bases not matched to a gene. The CDR3 has 17 residues. CDR3 region: CASSSRGRAERADTQYF. CDR3 sequence (DNA): TGTGCCAGCAGTTCTCGCGGGAGGGCCGAGAGGGCAGATACGCAGTATTTT.

This clonotype was recorded many times. The V and J genes are TRBV4-3 and TRBJ1-6; 9 nucleotides align to TRBD1. This CDR3 has 13 amino acids. From germline, CDR1 is LGHNA and CDR2 YSLEER. J gave up 13 bases and V 4 bases, and 5 bases lay outside the gene matches. CDR3 region: CASSLRTGDPLHF. CDR3 DNA sequence: TGCGCCAGCAGCCTCCGGACAGGGGATCCCCTCCACTTT.

This clonotype has a count of ten or more. The chain carries TRBV5-1 and TRBJ2-7; no clear D gene. Trimming removed 3 bases at V and 3 bases at J, with 13 bases between. In germline, CDR1 is SGHRS, CDR2 YFSETQ. The CDR3 is made up of 14 amino acids. The CDR3 DNA is TGCGCCAGCAGCTCCTCTTGGGGTGGCTACGAGCAGTACTTC. Amino acids: CASSSSWGGYEQYF. Using reference TRBV5-1 and TRBJ2-7 for the parts outside the CDR3, the full variable domain is KAGVTQTPRYLIKTRGQQVTLSCSPISGHRSVSWYQQTPGQGLQFLFEYFSETQRNKGNFPGRFSGRQFSNSRSEMNVSTLELGDSALYLCASSSSWGGYEQYFGPGTRLTVT.

V is TRBV4-1 and J is TRBJ2-4; D remains unclear. V shed 0 bases and J shed 13 bases, with 13 bases lying between them. CDR1 and CDR2 (germline): MGHRA, YSYEKL. CDR3 length: 13 residues. For the CDR3, the DNA is TGCGCCAGCAGCCAAGATCCGGGCGACAACCAGTACTTC. Amino acids: CASSQDPGDNQYF.

V and J are TRBV4-1 and TRBJ2-6; D may be TRBD2 (5 bases). Germline assignment: CDR1 MGHRA and CDR2 YSYEKL. Trimming removed 0 bases from V and 2 bases from J, with 8 bases in between. The CDR3 contains 16 residues. The CDR3, as DNA: TGCGCCAGCAGCCAAGACCTGGGAGCTGGGGCCAACGTCCTGACTTTC. Translating gives CASSQDLGAGANVLTF.

This clonotype was recorded many times. The chain employs TRBV7-8 and TRBJ2-7; D is possibly TRBD2 (5 bases). Per germline, CDR1 SGHVS and CDR2 FQNEAQ. Trimming took 6 bases from V and 2 from J, leaving 23 bases between them. The CDR3 has 17 amino acids. The CDR3 region has the DNA TGTGCCAGCAGTACCGGACTGATTGGGCAGCAACCCTACGAGCAGTACTTC. This sequence encodes CASSTGLIGQQPYEQYF.